What follows are 11 T cell receptor beta chains derived from one specimen sequenced in a study of Ad26.COV2.S vaccination and SARS-CoV-2 variants. Treatment specified: some 19 received Ad26.COV2.S at low or high dose, single or two shots; about 5 received placebo; per-sample allocation not given. Specimens were obtained on day 63 following the first vaccine or placebo injection. Sequencing used immunoSEQ multiplex PCR; TCRdb keeps in-frame clones, though not all of them. The repertoire includes around 380,000 clones, approximately 91% of them detected once, and approximately 3.7% sits in the top ten. The sequencing used peripheral blood, collected in a trial of Ad26.COV2.S vaccine versus placebo. Source of these receptors: a person aged 18-65 years who received the Ad26.COV2.S COVID-19 vaccine or a placebo.

This clone appeared a single time. The chain uses TRBV14 and TRBJ1-1; D is unclear. This CDR3 spans 13 amino acids. The germline gives CDR1 SGHDN, CDR2 FVKESK. Trimming took off 4 bases at V and 3 bases at J, with 9 bases between the two ends. CDR3 DNA sequence: TGTGCCAGCAGCCTGTATCGGGACACTGAAGCTTTCTTT. Translated, it gives CASSLYRDTEAFF.

The chain couples TRBV7-8 to TRBJ1-4; TRBD1 is a possible D gene (5 bases). CDR3 length: 14 residues. From germline, CDR1 is SGHVS and CDR2 FQNEAQ. The V end was cut by 0 bases, the J end by 7 bases, with 9 bases between. The CDR3 here is CASSLAKGTEKLFF. CDR3 sequence (DNA): TGTGCCAGCAGCTTAGCCAAGGGGACTGAAAAACTGTTTTTT. Complete variable domain (other parts from reference TRBV7-8 and TRBJ1-4): GAGVSQSPRYKVAKRGQDVALRCDPISGHVSLFWYQQALGQGPEFLTYFQNEAQLDKSGLPSDRFFAERPEGSVSTLKIQRTQQEDSAVYLCASSLAKGTEKLFFGSGTQLSVL.

The rearrangement links TRBV4-3 to TRBJ2-7; D unresolved. The V end was cut by 0 bases, the J end by 0 bases, with 15 bases between. The length of the CDR3 is 17 residues. CDR1 LGHNA and CDR2 YSLEER come from the germline V gene. In nucleotides, the CDR3 is TGCGCCAGCAGCCAAGATCATGAACAGCTGTTCTCCTACGAGCAGTACTTC. It encodes CASSQDHEQLFSYEQYF.

The V and J genes are TRBV2 and TRBJ1-6; D ambiguous. CDR3 length: 14 amino acids. Germline V gene data show CDR1 as SNHLY and CDR2 as FYNNEI. V was shortened by 9 bases and J by 10 bases, with 19 bases between the two germline ends. The CDR3 DNA reads TGTGCCAGATCCATGGGAAGGGAGGAATCACCCCTCCACTTT. This gives the protein CARSMGREESPLHF.

CDR3 residues: CASSHDRVRNEQFF. As DNA, the CDR3 is TGTGCCAGCAGTCACGACAGAGTGAGGAATGAGCAGTTCTTC. The chain carries TRBV6-5 and TRBJ2-1; D is perhaps TRBD1 (5 bases). Trimming cost V 5 bases and J 7 bases, with 15 bases left between them. CDR3 length: 14 residues. Germline V CDR1 and CDR2: MNHEY, SVGAGI.

The chain employs TRBV3-1 (or the pseudogene TRBV3-2) and TRBJ2-4; 8 bases map to TRBD2. Germline loops: CDR1 LGHDT, CDR2 YNNKEL (reference sequence). V dropped 7 bases and J dropped 3; count of bases not matched to a gene: 8. The CDR3 has 15 residues. In DNA form, the CDR3 reads TGTGCCAGCACCTCCGGGGGGGGCGGCAAAAACATTCAGTACTTC. It translates to CASTSGGGGKNIQYF.

The chain couples TRBV28 to TRBJ2-4, with 10 nucleotides matching TRBD1. Germline assignment: CDR1 MDHEN and CDR2 SYDVKM. With 6 bases clipped from V and 14 bases from J, the junction kept 10 bases outside the gene matches. The CDR3 contains 13 residues. The CDR3 nucleotides are TGTGCCAGCAGCCCGGGACAGGGGAGTTTTGAGTACTTC. Encoded protein: CASSPGQGSFEYF.

The sample holds one count of this clone. The chain recombines TRBV29-1 with TRBJ2-1; weak D call: TRBD1 (7 bases). The CDR3 totals 15 residues. The germline gives CDR1 SQVTM, CDR2 ANQGSEA. The V gene lost 2 bases and the J gene lost 4 bases, with 15 bases spanning the gap. Written as DNA, the CDR3 is TGCAGCGTTGAATTGGAGGGGGCCGCATACAATGAGCAGTTCTTC. It is translated as CSVELEGAAYNEQFF.

J is TRBJ1-2 and V is TRBV12-3 or TRBV12-4; the D gene is possibly TRBD1 (5 bases). The V end was cut by 10 bases, the J end by 0 bases, with 12 bases between. The CDR3 runs 13 residues. The CDR3: CATTGETNYGYTF. Here the CDR3 DNA reads TGTGCCACCACGGGGGAGACTAACTATGGCTACACCTTC.

The chain employs TRBV10-3 and TRBJ2-5; 9 bases agree with TRBD1. Trimming removed 4 bases from V and 4 bases from J; junction bases left unmatched: 7. The germline CDR1 and CDR2 sequences are ENHRY and SYGVKD. The CDR3 is made up of 15 amino acids. CDR3 sequence: CAISGRDRDSETQYF. The CDR3 DNA follows: TGTGCCATCAGTGGCCGGGACAGGGACTCAGAGACCCAGTACTTC.

This sequence joins TRBV6-5 and TRBJ1-2; TRBD1 agrees at 7 bases. The J segment lost 4 bases and the V segment lost 5 bases, leaving 10 bases of the junction unmatched. Germline assignment: CDR1 MNHEY and CDR2 SVGAGI. The CDR3 extends over 15 amino acids. The DNA of the CDR3 is TGTGCCAGCAGTACCTGGGACAGCAAGTCCTATGGCTACACCTTC. Translation: CASSTWDSKSYGYTF.